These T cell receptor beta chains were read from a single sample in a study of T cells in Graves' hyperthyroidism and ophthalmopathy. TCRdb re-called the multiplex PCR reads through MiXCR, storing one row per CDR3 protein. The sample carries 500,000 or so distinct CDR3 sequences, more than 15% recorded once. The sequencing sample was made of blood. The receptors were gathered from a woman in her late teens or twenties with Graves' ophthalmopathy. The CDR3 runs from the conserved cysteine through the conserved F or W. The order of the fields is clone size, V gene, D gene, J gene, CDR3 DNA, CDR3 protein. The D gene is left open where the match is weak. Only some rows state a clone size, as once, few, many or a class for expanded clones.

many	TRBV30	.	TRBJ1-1	TGTGCCTGGACCAAACCCCCCGTGAACACTGAAGCTTTCTTT	CAWTKPPVNTEAFF
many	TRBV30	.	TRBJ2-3	TGTGCCTGGAGTACGGTGGAGGATACGCAGTATTTT	CAWSTVEDTQYF
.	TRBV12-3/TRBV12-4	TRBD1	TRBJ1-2	TGTGCCAGCAGGGACCGGGACAGATACTATGGCTACACCTTC	CASRDRDRYYGYTF
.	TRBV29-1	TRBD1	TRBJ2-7	TGCAGCGTAGAACAGGGGGACTACGAGCAGTACTTC	CSVEQGDYEQYF
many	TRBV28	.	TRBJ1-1	TGTGCCAGCAGTTTTGGAGGGAGGTCGAACACTGAAGCTTTCTTT	CASSFGGRSNTEAFF
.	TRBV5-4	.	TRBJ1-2	TGTGCCAGCAGCCCGGGCCAGGGCTTGCGGGGCTACACCTTC	CASSPGQGLRGYTF
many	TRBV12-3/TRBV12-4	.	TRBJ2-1	TGTGCCAGCAGTTTCGGAGTGGCCTACAATGAGCAGTTCTTC	CASSFGVAYNEQFF
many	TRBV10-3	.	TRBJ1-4	TGTGCCACCCAACAGGGAGCTAATGAAAAACTGTTTTTT	CATQQGANEKLFF
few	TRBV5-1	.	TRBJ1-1	TGCGCCAGCAGCTTGGGGTCATCGAGGCCGAACACTGAAGCTTTCTTT	CASSLGSSRPNTEAFF
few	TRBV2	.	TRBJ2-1	TGTGCCAGCAGTTGGACGGAAGGCAATGAGCAGTTCTTC	CASSWTEGNEQFF